This T cell receptor (beta chain) is drawn from a study of memory CD4+ T cells and cytomegalovirus serostatus. Across the study: Donors were healthy Belgian adults, about ten CMV seropositive and 20 to 30 seronegative.

Details on this clone: Its specificity is not known.

TCRdb keeps only in-frame clones here, not all; method: immunoSEQ multiplex PCR. The data contain under 55,000 clones, around 81% of them singletons. The sort gate was single viable CD3+CD4+CD8-CD45RO+ cells for memory CD4+ T cells. Study-wide results and limits: Each of approximately 73 CMV-associated TCRbeta sequences occurred in one to five individuals. Suggested: most of the CMV-linked TCR signature lies in CD4+ memory cells. Median bootstrapped AUC for CMV status was approximately 0.94 originally, about 0.9 US-trained.

Germline-derived CDR1 and CDR2 are SEHNR and FQNEAQ (reference sequence). With 1 base clipped from V and 3 bases from J, the junction kept 4 bases outside the gene matches. The CDR3 extends over 15 amino acids. The sample comprised memory CD4+ T cells from blood. This chain uses TRBV7-9 with TRBJ2-7; 9 bases agree with TRBD1. This TCR was sampled from an adult in good health and CMV-seronegative. CDR3 in amino acids: CASSLVGTGYYEQYF. The CDR3, as DNA: TGTGCCAGCAGCTTAGTTGGGACAGGGTACTACGAGCAGTACTTC.